A single sample gave rise to the 20 T cell receptor beta chains below, sequenced in a study of cytomegalovirus exposure and HLA in healthy donors (dated by TCRdb to the late 2010s). Libraries were prepared through the immunoSEQ multiplex PCR assay. For the multiplex PCR, a mixture combining 60 forward primers for TCR Vbeta segments and 13 reverse primers for TCR Jbeta segments was used. Drawn from immuneACCESS, this table holds only the in-frame rearrangements with V and J called that TCRdb kept. Clones are partly lost; checked studies trace under half to an unresolved V gene and leave the rest unexplained. The sample includes 200,000 to 250,000 clones, with just over 75% observed a single time. The ten top clones hold roughly 2.5% of the sample. What was sequenced was PBMCs. These receptors all stem from a woman aged 55-70 years in good health and CMV-seropositive.

The count of this clone is one. The rearrangement uses TRBV9 and TRBJ2-2; no clear D gene. CDR3 length: 13 residues. In germline, CDR1 is SGDLS, CDR2 YYNGEE. Trimming left V 0 bases short and J 5 bases short, with 5 bases between. The CDR3 region is CASSVVTTGELFF. The CDR3 nucleotides read TGTGCCAGCAGCGTAGTTACTACCGGGGAGCTGTTTTTT.

The rearrangement uses TRBV15 and TRBJ2-7, with 8 bases identical to TRBD2. J lost 3 bases, V lost 4 bases, and 11 bases had no gene match. The CDR3 length is 16 residues. CDR1 LNHNV and CDR2 YYDKDF come from the germline V gene (reference sequence). The CDR3 DNA reads TGTGCCACCAGCAACTCCCGAAGGCTAGCGGGCTACGAGCAGTACTTC. This gives the protein CATSNSRRLAGYEQYF.

The chain recombines TRBV29-1 with TRBJ2-4, with 8 bases aligning to TRBD2. Germline CDR1 is SQVTM and CDR2 is ANQGSEA. This CDR3 spans 17 amino acids. The trim removed 4 bases at V and 0 bases at J, leaving 11 bases unmatched. The DNA of the CDR3 is TGCAGCGTTGTAGGCGCGGGGGGAAATTTAGCCAAAAACATTCAGTACTTC. Its translation is CSVVGAGGNLAKNIQYF.

This clone was seen a handful of times. This sequence joins TRBV2 and TRBJ1-4, with D perhaps TRBD1 (5 bases). CDR1 is SNHLY and CDR2 is FYNNEI in the germline V gene. The CDR3 covers 14 residues. Between the trimmed V and J ends, which lost 0 bases and 4 bases, there was a span of 6 bases. CDR3 bases: TGTGCCAGCAGTGAAGCGGGGGGTAATGAAAAACTGTTTTTT. Translating gives CASSEAGGNEKLFF.

The rearrangement uses TRBV29-1 and TRBJ1-1; D ambiguous. The CDR3 loop spans 13 amino acids. With 7 bases removed from V and 0 bases from J, the gap between germline ends came to 12 bases. Germline V gives CDR1 SQVTM, CDR2 ANQGSEA. The CDR3 protein is CSGGFHLNTEAFF. In nucleotides, the CDR3 is TGCAGCGGCGGATTCCACCTGAACACTGAAGCTTTCTTT. The full variable domain, completed using reference TRBV29-1 and TRBJ1-1, is SAVISQKPSRDICQRGTSLTIQCQVDSQVTMMFWYRQQPGQSLTLIATANQGSEATYESGFVIDKFPISRPNLTFSTLTVSNMSPEDSSIYLCSGGFHLNTEAFFGQGTRLTVV.

The chain couples TRBV7-2 to TRBJ2-3, with D tentatively TRBD2 (6 bases). The germline CDR1 and CDR2 sequences are SGHTA and FQGNSA. The V gene lost 5 bases and the J gene lost 1 base, with 13 bases spanning the gap. The CDR3 has 15 amino acids. The CDR3 region is CASSPRLAGTDTQYF. CDR3 nucleotide sequence: TGTGCCAGCAGCCCAAGGTTAGCGGGCACAGATACGCAGTATTTT. The entire variable domain, with the rest obtained from reference TRBV7-2 and TRBJ2-3, is as follows: GAGVSQSPSNKVTEKGKDVELRCDPISGHTALYWYRQSLGQGLEFLIYFQGNSAPDKSGLPSDRFSAERTGGSVSTLTIQRTQQEDSAVYLCASSPRLAGTDTQYFGPGTRLTVL.

This clone was found a few times. The chain links TRBV29-1 to TRBJ1-1; weak D call: TRBD1 (5 bases). CDR3 length equals 14 residues. Trimming left V 6 bases short and J 4 bases short, with 18 bases between. Germline V lookup: CDR1 SQVTM, CDR2 ANQGSEA. The CDR3 DNA reads TGCAGCGTCAAAGGGGTGAGGGAGGGCACTGAAGCTTTCTTT. This translates into CSVKGVREGTEAFF.

V usage is TRBV29-1 and J usage is TRBJ1-1; weak D call: TRBD1 (5 bases). The germline V and J ends were trimmed by 7 bases and 3 bases, with 12 bases remaining between them. Germline V gene data show CDR1 as SQVTM and CDR2 as ANQGSEA. CDR3 size: 12 residues. The CDR3 region is CSGSGTYTEAFF. Written as DNA, the CDR3 is TGCAGCGGGTCCGGGACTTACACTGAAGCTTTCTTT. The entire variable domain, with the rest obtained from reference TRBV29-1 and TRBJ1-1, is as follows: SAVISQKPSRDICQRGTSLTIQCQVDSQVTMMFWYRQQPGQSLTLIATANQGSEATYESGFVIDKFPISRPNLTFSTLTVSNMSPEDSSIYLCSGSGTYTEAFFGQGTRLTVV.

The rearrangement links TRBV19 to TRBJ1-5; 8 bases align to TRBD1. V was pared by 3 bases and J by 4 bases, with 11 bases of the junction left unmatched. The CDR3 runs 17 residues. CDR1 is LNHDA and CDR2 is SQIVND in the germline V gene (reference sequence). The CDR3 loop reads CASSIQGASRGNQPQHF. The CDR3 DNA reads TGTGCCAGTAGTATTCAGGGGGCCTCAAGGGGGAATCAGCCCCAGCATTTT.

This clone was found once. This rearrangement joins TRBV5-1 to TRBJ2-5; D is ambiguous. The V and J ends lost 4 bases and 5 bases respectively, with 9 bases between them. The CDR3 covers 12 residues. Germline CDR1 SGHRS, CDR2 YFSETQ. This CDR3 reads CASSPGMETQYF. The CDR3, as DNA: TGCGCCAGCAGCCCGGGTATGGAGACCCAGTACTTC.

This chain connects TRBV5-1 to TRBJ2-5, with 12 bases lining up with TRBD2. J gave up 5 bases and V 5 bases, and 7 bases lay outside the gene matches. This CDR3 spans 15 amino acids. Germline CDR1 reads SGHRS; CDR2 reads YFSETQ. Here the CDR3 DNA reads TGCGCCAGCAGTCCCGGGACTAGCGGGTCGGAGACCCAGTACTTC. It codes for CASSPGTSGSETQYF.

V is TRBV2 and J is TRBJ1-6, with D possibly being TRBD1 (6 bases). Trimming cost V 5 bases and J 5 bases, with 13 bases left between them. This CDR3 has 15 residues. CDR1 and CDR2 (germline): SNHLY, FYNNEI. This chain's CDR3 is CASSPTDRNNSPLHF. For the CDR3, the DNA is TGTGCCAGCAGTCCCACGGACAGAAATAATTCACCCCTCCACTTT. Combining the CDR3 with reference TRBV2 and TRBJ1-6 gives the whole variable domain EPEVTQTPSHQVTQMGQEVILRCVPISNHLYFYWYRQILGQKVEFLVSFYNNEISEKSEIFDDQFSVERPDGSNFTLKIRSTKLEDSAMYFCASSPTDRNNSPLHFGNGTRLTVT.

The table lists this clone with a count of one. The DNA of the CDR3 is TGCGCCAGCAGCCAAGTCCCACAGGGAACCTACGAGCAGTACTTC. The encoded protein is CASSQVPQGTYEQYF. The gene calls are TRBV4-1 and TRBJ2-7; possible D gene TRBD1, 6 bases. The V end was cut by 1 base, the J end by 2 bases, with 12 bases between. Germline V lookup: CDR1 MGHRA, CDR2 YSYEKL. This CDR3 contains 15 residues.

The chain has TRBV15 and TRBJ1-2; D perhaps matches TRBD1 (5 bases). Between the trimmed V and J ends, which lost 1 base and 0 bases, there was a span of 9 bases. CDR1 is LNHNV, CDR2 YYDKDF, per germline (reference sequence). CDR3 length: 15 residues. In DNA, the CDR3 is TGTGCCACCAGCAGAGCGACAGTTACTAACTATGGCTACACCTTC. Its translation: CATSRATVTNYGYTF.

The V call is TRBV7-7, the J call TRBJ2-5; 9 nucleotides agree with TRBD1. The V and J ends lost 1 base and 3 bases, in that order; junction bases with no gene match: 0. Germline V gene lookup returns CDR1 SSHAT and CDR2 FNYEAQ (reference sequence). CDR3 size: 14 residues. The CDR3 DNA follows: TGTGCCAGCAGCTTAGGGACAGGGGAAGAGACCCAGTACTTC. Translating gives CASSLGTGEETQYF.

The rearrangement joins TRBV28 to TRBJ1-1, with D maybe TRBD1 (5 bases). The CDR3 loop spans 13 amino acids. Germline assignment: CDR1 MDHEN and CDR2 SYDVKM. V dropped 10 bases and J dropped 0 bases, with 12 bases sitting between them. CDR3 amino acids: CAIRGGVNTEAFF. DNA of the CDR3: TGTGCCATCCGGGGAGGGGTGAACACTGAAGCTTTCTTT.

V gene TRBV6-5 combines with J gene TRBJ2-3; 8 nucleotides match TRBD1. The CDR3 has 16 residues. Germline CDR1 MNHEY, CDR2 SVGAGI. The ends lost 0 bases at V and 1 base at J; junction bases unmatched: 3. CDR3: CASSYSGGQGTDTQYF. As DNA, the CDR3 is TGTGCCAGCAGTTACTCGGGGGGACAGGGCACAGATACGCAGTATTTT.

This chain links TRBV5-4 with TRBJ2-3; D gene uncertain. This CDR3 region has 16 residues. V lost 0 bases and J lost 0, with 11 bases in between. Germline V gene sequence: CDR1 SGHNT, CDR2 YYREEE (reference sequence). CDR3 sequence reads: CASSLGLDPSTDTQYF. The CDR3 DNA sequence: TGTGCCAGCAGCTTGGGTCTAGATCCGAGCACAGATACGCAGTATTTT. The full variable domain, its missing parts supplied by reference TRBV5-4 and TRBJ2-3, is ETGVTQSPTHLIKTRGQQVTLRCSSQSGHNTVSWYQQALGQGPQFIFQYYREEENGRGNFPPRFSGLQFPNYSSELNVNALELDDSALYLCASSLGLDPSTDTQYFGPGTRLTVL.

The V call is TRBV5-3, the J call TRBJ2-5; the D gene is possibly TRBD1 (6 bases). TRBV5-3 is given ORF status, its function remaining uncertain. The CDR3 sequence is 15 residues long. V lost 4 bases and J lost 3, with 16 bases in between. The CDR3 region is CARSPTGKGEETQYF. The CDR3 DNA reads TGTGCCAGAAGCCCTACAGGGAAGGGTGAAGAGACCCAGTACTTC.

This chain links TRBV2 with TRBJ2-7, with TRBD1 matching 8 bases. Trimming removed 7 bases from V and 7 bases from J; junction bases left unmatched: 12. Looked up from germline, CDR1 is SNHLY and CDR2 is FYNNEI. This CDR3 has 14 amino acids. CDR3 in amino acids: CASNRRTGPGEQYF. In DNA form, the CDR3 reads TGTGCCAGCAATCGGAGGACAGGGCCTGGAGAGCAGTACTTC.